Below, 31 T cell receptor beta chains from the same sample are listed, as sequenced in a study of Graves' ophthalmopathy and Graves' hyperthyroidism. RNA transcripts yielded amplified TCR beta CDR3 regions. HTBI-primed first-round RT-PCR preceded second-round multiplex PCR. One entry per CDR3 protein results from TCRdb running MiXCR on the multiplex PCR reads. This sample has 500,000 to 700,000 distinct CDR3 sequences, with about 20% found just once. Sequencing was carried out using peripheral blood. The receptors come from a woman aged 18-30 years with stable Graves' hyperthyroidism. Some clones in this sample may be carry-over from other donors' samples.

This clonotype was counted many times. This chain joins TRBV30 and TRBJ1-2, with TRBD1 as a possible D gene (6 bases). The V gene lost 1 base and the J gene lost 2 bases, with 14 bases spanning the gap. This CDR3 is built from 15 residues. The germline V gene encodes CDR1 GTSNPN and CDR2 SVGIG (reference sequence). CDR3 region: CAWSADHRDNYGYTF. The DNA of the CDR3 is TGTGCCTGGAGTGCCGATCACAGGGACAACTATGGCTACACCTTC. Full variable domain (outside the CDR3, taken from reference TRBV30 and TRBJ1-2): SQTIHQWPATLVQPVGSPLSLECTVEGTSNPNLYWYRQAAGRGLQLLFYSVGIGQISSEVPQNLSASRPQDRQFILSSKKLLLSDSGFYLCAWSADHRDNYGYTFGSGTRLTVV.

The rearrangement joins TRBV6-5 to TRBJ1-5; D is uncertain. The germline gives CDR1 MNHEY, CDR2 SVGAGI. V lost 4 bases to trimming and J lost 6 bases, with 10 bases between them. This CDR3 has 13 amino acids. CDR3 protein: CASSSMSGQPQHF. The CDR3 nucleotides are TGTGCCAGCAGTTCCATGAGCGGTCAGCCCCAGCATTTT.

In regard to this clonotype: Since the CDR3 does not end with the conserved phenylalanine or tryptophan, this likely comes from a read error. The chain carries TRBV2 and TRBJ2-7; a possible D gene is TRBD1 (7 bases). Germline V CDR1 and CDR2: SNHLY, FYNNEI. The germline V and J ends were trimmed by 8 bases and 4 bases, with 12 bases remaining between them. This CDR3 spans 12 amino acids. Written as DNA, the CDR3 is TGTGCCAGCGCGGGACAGAATTACGAGCAGTACTAC. Translating it yields CASAGQNYEQYY.

The chain employs TRBV12-3 or TRBV12-4 and TRBJ1-3; D is unresolved. The CDR3 is 17 amino acids. V was cut by 5 bases and J by 4 bases, with 21 bases left in between. As DNA, the CDR3 is TGTGCCAGCAGTCCGACGATACCGCGCCTAGTGGGAAACACCATATATTTT. Amino acids: CASSPTIPRLVGNTIYF.

This clonotype was found many times. CDR3 DNA sequence: TGTGCCAGCGCCAAGGGACAGCTCCATTCTGAAGCTTTCTTT. It specifies CASAKGQLHSEAFF. V usage is TRBV6-1 and J usage is TRBJ1-1; 7 bases align to TRBD1. The CDR3 has 14 residues. Per germline, CDR1 MNHNS and CDR2 SASEGT. With V trimmed by 8 bases and J by 6 bases, 12 bases remained unmatched.

CDR3 nucleotide sequence: TGTGCCAGCAGGAGAACAGGGACGGGAAACACCATATATTTT. Its translation is CASRRTGTGNTIYF. The V and J genes are TRBV12-3 or TRBV12-4 and TRBJ1-3, with D maybe TRBD1 (6 bases). CDR3 size: 14 residues. V lost 6 bases, J lost 4 bases, and 13 bases lay in between.

The table lists this clonotype with many counts. The V and J genes are TRBV28 and TRBJ2-7; D is perhaps TRBD1 (6 bases). The CDR3 sequence is 14 residues long. Trimming removed 3 bases at V and 6 bases at J, with 15 bases between. Looked up from germline, CDR1 is MDHEN and CDR2 is SYDVKM. The CDR3 sequence is CASSFSGQGREQYF. The CDR3 DNA reads TGTGCCAGCAGTTTCTCAGGCCAGGGGCGCGAGCAGTACTTC.

V and J are TRBV19 and TRBJ2-2; 8 bases line up with TRBD2. This CDR3 comprises 18 residues. Germline loops: CDR1 LNHDA, CDR2 SQIVND (reference sequence). J gave up 0 bases and V 3 bases, and 9 bases lay outside the gene matches. The CDR3 loop is CASSIATSVTANTGELFF. The CDR3 region has the DNA TGTGCCAGTAGTATCGCGACTAGCGTAACCGCGAACACCGGGGAGCTGTTTTTT. Looking up the rest from reference TRBV19 and TRBJ2-2 gives the full variable domain: DGGITQSPKYLFRKEGQNVTLSCEQNLNHDAMYWYRQDPGQGLRLIYYSQIVNDFQKGDIAEGYSVSREKKESFPLTVTSAQKNPTAFYLCASSIATSVTANTGELFFGEGSRLTVL.

This chain connects TRBV7-9 to TRBJ2-2, with 7 bases that match TRBD1. CDR3 length equals 15 residues. The germline V gene has CDR1 SEHNR and CDR2 FQNEAQ (reference sequence). The J segment lost 0 bases and the V segment lost 7 bases, leaving 5 bases of the junction unmatched. CDR3 DNA sequence: TGTGCCAGCATCTGGACAGGAGCGAACACCGGGGAGCTGTTTTTT. Amino acid sequence: CASIWTGANTGELFF.

This clonotype was counted many times. The chain recombines TRBV12-3 or TRBV12-4 with TRBJ2-7; no definite D call. Trimming took 6 bases from V and 5 from J, leaving 17 bases between them. CDR3 length: 14 residues. CDR3 DNA sequence: TGTGCCAGCAGCCCGGGCCTTTTGGGCCACGAGCAGTACTTC. Its translation: CASSPGLLGHEQYF.

This clonotype has ten or more counts. The chain has TRBV5-4 and TRBJ2-5; weak D call: TRBD1 (7 bases). CDR3 length equals 14 residues. Per germline, CDR1 SGHNT and CDR2 YYREEE (reference sequence). Trimming left V 4 bases short and J 4 bases short, with 14 bases between. In nucleotides, the CDR3 is TGTGCCAGCAGCAGCCACAGGGGAGGAGAGACCCAGTACTTC. This gives the protein CASSSHRGGETQYF.

This clonotype came up many times. The rearrangement joins TRBV29-1 to TRBJ2-4; 7 bases fit TRBD2. Trimming cost V 3 bases and J 2 bases; bases outside gene matches: 7. The CDR3 is made up of 15 amino acids. Germline V gene lookup returns CDR1 SQVTM and CDR2 ANQGSEA. CDR3 nucleotide sequence: TGCAGCGTTGACGGCGGGAGTGATACCAAAAACATTCAGTACTTC. It codes for CSVDGGSDTKNIQYF. The variable domain in full, with the rest retrieved from reference TRBV29-1 and TRBJ2-4, is SAVISQKPSRDICQRGTSLTIQCQVDSQVTMMFWYRQQPGQSLTLIATANQGSEATYESGFVIDKFPISRPNLTFSTLTVSNMSPEDSSIYLCSVDGGSDTKNIQYFGAGTRLSVL.

This clonotype has only a few counts. The V and J genes are TRBV28 and TRBJ2-3; 11 nucleotides match TRBD1. The V gene's germline CDR1 is MDHEN and CDR2 SYDVKM. The CDR3 is 16 amino acids. Losses at the gene ends were 5 bases for V and 2 bases for J; bases not matched to a gene: 6. CDR3 DNA sequence: TGTGCCAGCAGTCAGGGACAGGGGGGCTACACAGATACGCAGTATTTT. Its translation is CASSQGQGGYTDTQYF. Supplemented by reference TRBV28 and TRBJ2-3, the full variable domain reads DVKVTQSSRYLVKRTGEKVFLECVQDMDHENMFWYRQDPGLGLRLIYFSYDVKMKEKGDIPEGYSVSREKKERFSLILESASTNQTSMYLCASSQGQGGYTDTQYFGPGTRLTVL.

In this sample, this clonotype turned up a few times. The chain has TRBV12-3 or TRBV12-4 and TRBJ1-2; 7 bases are a match to TRBD1. The V gene end was trimmed by 3 bases and the J gene end by 5 bases; junction bases not matched to a gene: 3. The CDR3 spans 13 residues. CDR3 DNA sequence: TGTGCCAGCAGTTTCAACAGGGGTTATGGCTACACCTTC. Protein product: CASSFNRGYGYTF.

This clonotype was seen ten or more times. This CDR3 reads CASSRTVTYSYNSPLHF. The CDR3, as DNA: TGTGCCAGCAGTCGGACAGTGACATACTCCTATAATTCACCCCTCCACTTT. J is TRBJ1-6 and V is TRBV27; tentative D call: TRBD1 (6 bases). Germline V gene lookup returns CDR1 MNHEY and CDR2 SMNVEV (reference sequence). Trimming shortened V by 5 bases and J by 0 bases, and 14 bases separated the two germline ends. The CDR3 has 17 amino acids.

This clonotype occurred many times. As DNA, the CDR3 is TGTGCCAGCAGCTTAGGAGCCGGGAAGGGCAATCAGCCCCAGCATTTT. Protein product: CASSLGAGKGNQPQHF. This rearrangement joins TRBV7-8 to TRBJ1-5, with no clear D. The CDR3 extends over 16 amino acids. Trimming removed 1 base at V and 2 bases at J, with 12 bases between. Germline CDR1 SGHVS, CDR2 FQNEAQ.

Many counts were recorded for this clonotype. This sequence joins TRBV5-1 and TRBJ1-1, with D hard to call. CDR1 and CDR2 from the germline V gene are SGHRS and YFSETQ. The CDR3 length is 14 residues. Trimming took 1 base from V and 0 from J, leaving 7 bases between them. The CDR3 DNA follows: TGCGCCAGCAGCTTGCCCCAGATGAACACTGAAGCTTTCTTT. Translation gives CASSLPQMNTEAFF.

Comment on this clonotype: A much larger clone lies one base from this, so it may be a read error. The CDR3 coding sequence is TGCGCCAGCAGCTTGATGCGGGGGAACATGAACACTGAAGCTTGCTTT. Amino acid sequence: CASSLMRGNMNTEACF. This chain connects TRBV5-1 to TRBJ1-1; perhaps TRBD1 as D (5 bases). The CDR3 is made up of 16 amino acids. Germline V gene lookup returns CDR1 SGHRS and CDR2 YFSETQ.

In its sample, this clonotype was seen many times. The gene calls are TRBV7-8 and TRBJ2-7, with D hard to call. The germline gives CDR1 SGHVS, CDR2 FQNEAQ. There are 15 residues in the CDR3. Trimming left V 4 bases short and J 0 bases short, with 13 bases between. The CDR3 protein is CASSSLDDGSYEQYF. CDR3 DNA sequence: TGTGCCAGCAGCTCACTCGATGACGGCTCCTACGAGCAGTACTTC.

This clonotype showed up many times. The rearrangement uses TRBV20-1 and TRBJ1-5; no definite D call. Germline CDR1 is DFQATT and CDR2 is SNEGSKA (reference sequence). Trimming shortened V by 3 bases and J by 0 bases, and 12 bases separated the two germline ends. The CDR3 is made up of 15 amino acids. The CDR3 sequence is CSASRRAGSNQPQHF. Written as DNA, the CDR3 is TGCAGTGCTAGTCGGAGGGCTGGTAGCAATCAGCCCCAGCATTTT.

Regarding this clonotype: A much larger clone lies one base from this, so it may be a read error. The CDR3 carries no conserved terminal phenylalanine or tryptophan, so it likely arises from a read error. The chain carries TRBV19 and TRBJ1-2, with 8 bases identical to TRBD1. The V gene's germline CDR1 is LNHDA and CDR2 SQIVND (reference sequence). Trimming at V came to 5 bases and at J to 7 bases, leaving 12 bases not matched to a gene. The CDR3 contains 15 residues. This CDR3 is CASSVPWGQEAGYTY. The CDR3, as DNA: TGTGCCAGTAGTGTCCCCTGGGGACAGGAAGCTGGCTACACCTAC.

This clonotype has only one observation. The chain couples TRBV6-1 to TRBJ2-3; the D call may be TRBD1 or TRBD2 (5 bases each). The CDR3 has 12 residues. Germline V gene lookup returns CDR1 MNHNS and CDR2 SASEGT. V was trimmed by 3 bases and J by 5 bases, leaving 6 bases between them. The CDR3 region has the DNA TGTGCCAGCAGTGAGGGGGTAGATACGCAGTATTTT. It is translated as CASSEGVDTQYF.

Remarks on this clonotype: Its ends do not fully match the called genes, so a read error is possible. The V gene is TRBV12-3 or TRBV12-4, the J gene TRBJ2-7; no clear D gene. The CDR3 extends over 8 amino acids. This CDR3 reads CASSLRMF. The CDR3 coding sequence is TGTGCCAGCAGTTTAAGGATGTTC.

This clonotype was seen ten or more times. The V gene is TRBV9, the J gene TRBJ1-6; D remains ambiguous. Trimming took off 4 bases at V and 8 bases at J, with 13 bases between the two ends. The germline gives CDR1 SGDLS, CDR2 YYNGEE. The CDR3 is made up of 14 amino acids. The CDR3 nucleotides are TGTGCCAGCAGCCCCGGGAGGGTGGATTCACCCCTCCACTTT. Translation: CASSPGRVDSPLHF.

This clonotype was counted at least ten times. This rearrangement joins TRBV11-3 to TRBJ2-5; no definite D call. Germline loops: CDR1 SGHNT, CDR2 YENEEA. V lost 5 bases and J 2 bases, leaving 9 bases between the germline ends. The CDR3 has 13 residues. The CDR3 bases are TGTGCCAGCAGCATCGACGGACAAGAGACCCAGTACTTC. Translation gives CASSIDGQETQYF.

This clonotype appeared many times. This chain connects TRBV20-1 to TRBJ2-4, with TRBD2 matching over 13 bases. Germline trimming cut 1 base from V and 3 bases from J; bases unmatched to any gene: 3. Germline CDR1 reads DFQATT; CDR2 reads SNEGSKA (reference sequence). This CDR3 has 16 residues. Here the CDR3 DNA reads TGCAGTGCTAGAGCTGGACTAGCGGGGGACAAAAACATTCAGTACTTC. Translation gives CSARAGLAGDKNIQYF.

V and J are TRBV7-2 and TRBJ1-1; D call uncertain. This CDR3 is 12 amino acids long. Germline CDR1 SGHTA, CDR2 FQGNSA. The V gene lost 1 base and the J gene lost 13 bases, with 13 bases spanning the gap. The chain's CDR3 is CASSLGWGYVFF. The CDR3 nucleotides read TGTGCCAGCAGCTTAGGGTGGGGTTACGTTTTCTTT.

This chain uses TRBV12-3 or TRBV12-4 with TRBJ1-2; D is undetermined. This CDR3 has 13 residues. V shed 3 bases and J shed 6 bases, with 11 bases lying between them. The CDR3 nucleotides read TGTGCCAGCAGTTTGGAGCGAATGAATGGCTACACCTTC. Translated, it gives CASSLERMNGYTF.

This clonotype has at least ten counts. The chain has TRBV6-2 or TRBV6-3 and TRBJ1-1, with D tentatively TRBD1 (5 bases). V was cut by 9 bases and J by 4 bases, with 15 bases left in between. This CDR3 region has 13 residues. Germline V gene lookup returns CDR1 MNHEY and CDR2 SVGEGT. The CDR3 DNA sequence: TGTGCCAGTCCGAGGGGTGAAGGCACTGAAGCTTTCTTT. It translates to CASPRGEGTEAFF.

This clonotype showed up many times. The gene calls are TRBV2 and TRBJ2-5, with 9 bases identical to TRBD1. Germline CDR1 is SNHLY and CDR2 is FYNNEI. The CDR3 extends over 14 amino acids. V dropped 6 bases and J dropped 4; count of bases not matched to a gene: 6. The CDR3 DNA is TGTGCCAGCAGCTACAGGGGGCGCGTAGAGACCCAGTACTTC. Translated: CASSYRGRVETQYF.

The chain is built from TRBV6-2 or TRBV6-3 and TRBJ1-2, with a possible D match to TRBD1 (6 bases). From germline, CDR1 is MNHEY and CDR2 SVGEGT. The CDR3 has 15 amino acids. Trimming cost V 2 bases and J 2 bases, with 12 bases left between them. The CDR3 sequence: CASSYHREINYGYTF. In DNA form, the CDR3 reads TGTGCCAGCAGTTACCACAGGGAGATCAACTATGGCTACACCTTC.